This TCR beta chain was recorded in a study of CD8 T cells in ankylosing spondylitis. Study-wide results and limits: Prior literature has documented some motif variants in synovial fluid and blood from reactive arthritis. Researchers reportedly found disease-linked clones significantly enriched in matched ankylosing spondylitis synovial fluid. One TCR beta motif, made up of 7 or 8 highly homologous variants, appeared characteristic of ankylosing spondylitis blood.

MiXCR, applied by TCRdb to the 5' RACE reads, yields one record per CDR3 protein. The sample comprises under 150,000 distinct CDR3 sequences, roughly 9% of which are singletons, and 2.5% to 3.5% rests with the top ten. This clonotype was recorded many times. The antigen remains unidentified. V was trimmed by 4 bases and J by 6 bases, leaving 21 bases between them. Germline-derived CDR1 and CDR2 are MDHEN and SYDVKM. The CDR3 runs 16 residues. This chain links TRBV28 with TRBJ1-1; D might be TRBD1 (5 bases). The clonotype originates from a male donor with ankylosing spondylitis or in good health (not recorded which). The sequencing input was blood, either unsorted or a sorted T cell fraction (not recorded which). The CDR3 sequence is CASSSPLREGNPEAFF. DNA for the CDR3: TGTGCCAGCAGTTCCCCCCTCAGGGAGGGGAATCCTGAAGCTTTCTTT.